This T cell receptor (beta chain) came from a study of T cell responses to AZD1222 COVID-19 vaccine. Study-wide context: The analysis combined second doses at about 4 or about 12 weeks. Overall study results and limits: Once two AZD1222 doses were given, Spike-specific TCR breadth and depth went up. Females outnumbered males among donors, who were mostly white British; clonal diversity was possibly underestimated.

Turning to this clone: Its antigen remains unknown.

J gave up 9 bases and V 0 bases, and 8 bases lay outside the gene matches. The CDR3 contains 15 residues. The germline V gene has CDR1 SGDLS and CDR2 YYNGEE. Sequenced by immunoSEQ multiplex PCR; TCRdb stores in-frame clones only, minus some. The table records around 63,000 clones, roughly 87% of them present only once. This TCR was recovered from an adult in good health. The genes are TRBV9 and TRBJ2-1; TRBD1 agrees at 8 bases. The material was peripheral blood, obtained on day 0 of AZD1222 vaccination. The CDR3 DNA reads as TGTGCCAGCAGCGTAGACCAGGGGGCAGCGGGTGAGCAGTTCTTC. It translates to CASSVDQGAAGEQFF.